These 19 T cell receptor beta chains originate from one sample sequenced in a study of blood T cell repertoires in COVID-19. Profiling relied on immunoSEQ multiplex PCR, and the TCRdb table lists in-frame clones only, not all of them. The sample has under 300,000 clones, about 86% seen once. Sequences were obtained from PBMCs or T cells enriched from blood (not recorded which). The receptors shown here come from a woman aged 35 to 49 with acute COVID-19.

The table lists this clone with a few counts. The J gene is TRBJ2-1, the V gene TRBV5-1; D is ambiguous. In germline, CDR1 is SGHRS, CDR2 YFSETQ. The V end lost 6 bases, the J end lost 8 bases, and 12 bases lay between the germline ends. This CDR3 contains 12 residues. CDR3 coding DNA: TGCGCCAGCACGGAGAGTCGGGATGAGCAGTTCTTC. This codes for CASTESRDEQFF.

CDR3 sequence: CASSKFGFQGGYEQYF. The CDR3, as DNA: TGTGCCAGCAGCAAATTCGGTTTTCAGGGGGGCTACGAGCAGTACTTC. The rearrangement uses TRBV21-1 and TRBJ2-7; the table calls TRBD1, which could not be checked here. TRBV21-1 is tagged as a pseudogene. The CDR3 is 16 residues long.

This sequence joins TRBV2 and TRBJ2-7; the match to TRBD1 covers 7 bases. Germline loops: CDR1 SNHLY, CDR2 FYNNEI. This CDR3 is 15 amino acids long. The trim removed 5 bases at V and 0 bases at J, leaving 7 bases unmatched. The CDR3 here is CASSPPYRGSYEQYF. DNA for the CDR3: TGTGCCAGCAGTCCCCCGTACAGGGGCTCCTACGAGCAGTACTTC.

The genes are TRBV19 and TRBJ1-6, with TRBD1 matching 9 bases. The germline gives CDR1 LNHDA, CDR2 SQIVND (reference sequence). V shed 5 bases and J 8 bases; nucleotides not matched to a gene: 7. This CDR3 spans 15 amino acids. CDR3: CASSADRGEYSPLHF. The CDR3 DNA sequence: TGTGCCAGTAGTGCGGACAGGGGAGAGTATTCACCCCTCCACTTT.

The V call is TRBV7-6, the J call TRBJ2-2; TRBD2 matches 8 bases. V gave up 6 bases and J gave up 5 bases; unmatched junction bases: 8. The CDR3 has 15 amino acids. Germline V CDR1 and CDR2: SGHVS, FNYEAQ. The CDR3 DNA follows: TGTGCCAGCAGTTTGCGACTAGCGTTGACCGGGGAGCTGTTTTTT. This translates into CASSLRLALTGELFF. Full variable domain (rest looked up from reference TRBV7-6 and TRBJ2-2): GAGVSQSPRYKVTKRGQDVALRCDPISGHVSLYWYRQALGQGPEFLTYFNYEAQQDKSGLPNDRFSAERPEGSISTLTIQRTEQRDSAMYRCASSLRLALTGELFFGEGSRLTVL.

The sample holds one count of this clone. The gene calls are TRBV19 and TRBJ2-3; tentative D call: TRBD2 (6 bases). This CDR3 spans 13 amino acids. Deletions cut 9 bases from V and 3 bases from J, with 13 bases between. Germline CDR1 and CDR2: LNHDA and SQIVND (reference sequence). CDR3 sequence (DNA): TGTGCCAGCGCGGGATCAAGGACAGATACGCAGTATTTT. It is translated as CASAGSRTDTQYF.

The chain combines TRBV6-5 with TRBJ2-1; 7 bases are shared with TRBD2. The CDR3 spans 14 residues. Germline V gene sequence: CDR1 MNHEY, CDR2 SVGAGI. The V and J ends lost 4 bases and 5 bases, in that order; junction bases with no gene match: 5. CDR3 protein: CASSFSGNHNEQFF. The CDR3 region has the DNA TGTGCCAGCAGTTTCAGCGGGAACCACAATGAGCAGTTCTTC.

The chain couples TRBV19 to TRBJ1-3; 7 nucleotides align to TRBD1. Germline assignment: CDR1 LNHDA and CDR2 SQIVND (reference sequence). The V gene end was trimmed by 1 base and the J gene end by 5 bases; junction bases not matched to a gene: 5. This CDR3 has 15 residues. CDR3 protein: CASSIGGDRRNTIYF. The CDR3 nucleotides read TGTGCCAGTAGTATAGGTGGGGACAGAAGAAACACCATATATTTT. The full variable domain, completed using reference TRBV19 and TRBJ1-3, is DGGITQSPKYLFRKEGQNVTLSCEQNLNHDAMYWYRQDPGQGLRLIYYSQIVNDFQKGDIAEGYSVSREKKESFPLTVTSAQKNPTAFYLCASSIGGDRRNTIYFGEGSWLTVV.

This clone turned up a few times. The chain couples TRBV11-3 to TRBJ2-7; TRBD2 matches 9 bases. CDR3 length: 14 residues. V shed 4 bases and J 4 bases; nucleotides not matched to a gene: 5. Germline V CDR1 and CDR2: SGHNT, YENEEA. The CDR3 spells CASSSRAGGYEQYF. The CDR3 DNA sequence: TGTGCCAGCAGCTCCCGTGCGGGAGGGTACGAGCAGTACTTC.

This clone was found a few times. This chain joins TRBV21-1 and TRBJ2-1; the table gives TRBD2 as D, unverified against the DNA. TRBV21-1 is termed a pseudogene. The CDR3 is 18 residues long. In DNA form, the CDR3 reads TGTGCCAGCAGCGACGACACTAGCGGCCGGAGCTCCTACAATGAGCAGTTCTTC. It specifies CASSDDTSGRSSYNEQFF.

The V and J genes are TRBV3-1 (or the pseudogene TRBV3-2) and TRBJ2-5, with a possible D match to TRBD1 (6 bases). The length of the CDR3 is 14 residues. Germline CDR1 reads LGHDT; CDR2 reads YNNKEL (reference sequence). Trimming stripped 4 bases from V and 2 bases from J, with 11 bases between. CDR3 loop: CASSLGAFQETQYF. The DNA for the CDR3 is TGTGCCAGCAGCCTGGGGGCCTTTCAAGAGACCCAGTACTTC.

This chain connects TRBV11-1 to TRBJ1-1; tentatively, D is TRBD1 (6 bases). V was trimmed by 3 bases and J by 2 bases, leaving 10 bases between them. Germline CDR1 and CDR2: SGHAT and FQDESV (reference sequence). The CDR3 spans 14 residues. The CDR3 spells CASSFEGGNTEAFF. Here the CDR3 DNA reads TGTGCCAGCAGCTTTGAAGGGGGAAACACTGAAGCTTTCTTT.

The chain has TRBV5-4 and TRBJ2-5; D remains unclear. The germline V gene has CDR1 SGHNT and CDR2 YYREEE (reference sequence). Trimming removed 5 bases from V and 2 bases from J, with 10 bases in between. The CDR3 has 13 residues. CDR3 nucleotides: TGTGCCAGCAGACTACCAACTCAAGAGACCCAGTACTTC. It specifies CASRLPTQETQYF.

The gene calls are TRBV5-1 and TRBJ2-3, with a possible D match to TRBD2 (8 bases). Germline V lookup: CDR1 SGHRS, CDR2 YFSETQ. The length of the CDR3 is 16 residues. V lost 4 bases, J lost 3 bases, and 18 bases lay in between. CDR3 nucleotides: TGCGCCAGCAGCCGGGAGGGGACAGAGAATACAGATACGCAGTATTTT. Its protein is CASSREGTENTDTQYF. Based on the CDR3 plus reference TRBV5-1 and TRBJ2-3, the full variable domain is KAGVTQTPRYLIKTRGQQVTLSCSPISGHRSVSWYQQTPGQGLQFLFEYFSETQRNKGNFPGRFSGRQFSNSRSEMNVSTLELGDSALYLCASSREGTENTDTQYFGPGTRLTVL.

This clone was seen a single time. J is TRBJ2-3 and V is TRBV18; D possibly corresponds to TRBD1 (5 bases). The CDR3 is 15 amino acids. Germline values: CDR1 KGHSH, CDR2 LQKENI. The germline V and J ends were trimmed by 0 bases and 3 bases, with 10 bases remaining between them. The CDR3 here is CASSPPGPETDTQYF. The CDR3 DNA reads as TGTGCCAGCTCACCACCGGGGCCGGAGACAGATACGCAGTATTTT.

The chain carries TRBV27 and TRBJ2-3; TRBD2 aligns across 8 bases. The germline CDR1 and CDR2 sequences are MNHEY and SMNVEV (reference sequence). The V gene end was trimmed by 5 bases and the J gene end by 4 bases; junction bases not matched to a gene: 5. CDR3 length: 14 residues. The CDR3 loop is CASSDSGIPDTQYF. Written as DNA, the CDR3 is TGTGCCAGCAGTGATAGCGGGATTCCAGATACGCAGTATTTT.

The chain carries TRBV4-1 and TRBJ2-3, with 9 bases matching TRBD2. Germline V gene lookup returns CDR1 MGHRA and CDR2 YSYEKL. J gave up 1 base and V 4 bases, and 15 bases lay outside the gene matches. The CDR3 runs to 19 residues. The CDR3 spells CASSPGRLTRTSGTDTQYF. DNA for the CDR3: TGCGCCAGCAGCCCGGGACGATTGACTAGGACTAGCGGCACAGATACGCAGTATTTT.

The rearrangement joins TRBV5-4 to TRBJ2-1; 12 bases line up with TRBD1. V gave up 3 bases and J gave up 8 bases; unmatched junction bases: 3. CDR1 and CDR2 (germline): SGHNT, YYREEE (reference sequence). The CDR3 is 14 amino acids. The CDR3 DNA reads TGTGCCAGCAGCTCCCGGGACAGGGGGCATGAGCAGTTCTTC. It specifies CASSSRDRGHEQFF. Full variable domain (rest looked up from reference TRBV5-4 and TRBJ2-1): ETGVTQSPTHLIKTRGQQVTLRCSSQSGHNTVSWYQQALGQGPQFIFQYYREEENGRGNFPPRFSGLQFPNYSSELNVNALELDDSALYLCASSSRDRGHEQFFGPGTRLTVL.

This clone was seen once. As DNA, the CDR3 is TGTGCCAGCATCGCAGGACAAAAAGAGACCCAGTACTTC. It is translated as CASIAGQKETQYF. The chain links TRBV6-6 to TRBJ2-5; D may be TRBD1 (5 bases). The germline V gene has CDR1 MNHNY and CDR2 SVGAGI (reference sequence). Trimming removed 7 bases from V and 3 bases from J, with 12 bases in between. This CDR3 is 13 amino acids long.